This TCR beta chain was identified during a study of cytomegalovirus exposure and HLA in healthy donors. Study-level findings and limits: Investigators reported 150 to 200 TCR beta chains as tied to cytomegalovirus.

Germline V gene data show CDR1 as SGHNT and CDR2 as YYREEE (reference sequence). V shed 2 bases and J shed 3 bases, with 11 bases lying between them. CDR3 length: 15 residues. PCR was performed using 60 Vbeta and 13 Jbeta primers. The table came from immunoSEQ multiplex PCR; TCRdb's copy has only in-frame clones and leaves some out. The table records about 160,000 clones, around 72% of them present only once. This clone was counted a few times. The antigen remains undetermined. Source material: PBMCs. V usage is TRBV5-4 and J usage is TRBJ2-2; possibly TRBD1 for D (6 bases). The sequence came from a man aged 35-49 years in good health and CMV-seropositive. The CDR3 sequence is CASSFTGPDTGELFF. The CDR3 DNA reads as TGTGCCAGCAGCTTTACAGGGCCGGACACCGGGGAGCTGTTTTTT.